This entry lists 27 T cell receptor beta chains sequenced from one sample in a study of blood T cells in healthy people across ages. Alongside a J-beta primer mix, a sample-barcoded 5' primer served in a second PCR lasting 7 to 11 cycles. A single record per CDR3 protein comes from TCRdb applying MiXCR to the 5' RACE reads. The table records 1.5 million to 2 million distinct CDR3 sequences, over 25% of them present only once. Sequencing was performed on blood. These receptors all stem from a woman in her 30s in good health.

In nucleotides, the CDR3 is TGTGCCAGCAGCCAGATGAGGGGACGGAACTCCTACGAGCAGTACTTC. This translates into CASSQMRGRNSYEQYF. The chain joins TRBV7-9 to TRBJ2-7; D is tentatively TRBD1 or TRBD2 (5 bases each). Germline V gene sequence: CDR1 SEHNR, CDR2 FQNEAQ (reference sequence). Trimming stripped 5 bases from V and 0 bases from J, with 17 bases between. CDR3 length: 16 residues.

The chain uses TRBV30 and TRBJ2-3, with D uncertain. V was cut by 4 bases and J by 2 bases, with 10 bases left in between. The CDR3 has 13 amino acids. The germline CDR1 and CDR2 sequences are GTSNPN and SVGIG (reference sequence). CDR3: CAWTDGPTDTQYF. The DNA for the CDR3 is TGTGCCTGGACCGACGGCCCCACAGATACGCAGTATTTT.

This clonotype was found many times. CDR3 bases: TGTGCCTGGAATACCGGGACAGCACGCAATGAGCAGTTCTTC. Translating gives CAWNTGTARNEQFF. The J gene is TRBJ2-1, the V gene TRBV30, with 7 bases lining up with TRBD1. Germline CDR1 reads GTSNPN; CDR2 reads SVGIG (reference sequence). The CDR3 runs to 14 residues. After removal of 4 bases from V and 6 bases from J, the junction contained 9 bases not matched to a gene.

At least ten counts were recorded for this clonotype. The germline gene is not matched at one end of the junction; a read error may be the cause. The rearrangement joins TRBV12-5 to TRBJ2-7, with 9 bases fitting TRBD1. This CDR3 region has 13 residues. From germline, CDR1 is LGHNT and CDR2 FRNRAP. CDR3 residues: CASGLGQGDEQYF. CDR3 bases: TGTGCTAGTGGGTTGGGACAGGGCGACGAGCAGTACTTC.

Here the CDR3 reads CASSLEGKNEQFF. The CDR3 nucleotides read TGTGCCAGCAGTTTAGAGGGGAAAAATGAGCAGTTCTTC. The chain joins TRBV28 to TRBJ2-1; D possibly matches TRBD1 or TRBD2 (5 bases each). The CDR3 runs 13 residues. The ends were cut back, 2 bases at V and 7 bases at J, with 9 bases in the middle. From germline, CDR1 is MDHEN and CDR2 SYDVKM.

This clonotype was found once. One end of the junction varies from germline; a read error may be responsible. The chain joins TRBV7-6 to TRBJ2-1; TRBD2 agrees at 10 bases. CDR3 length equals 14 residues. Looked up from germline, CDR1 is SGHVS and CDR2 is FNYEAQ. CDR3 region: CAGSWTSGHNEQFF. The CDR3 DNA reads TGTGCCGGCAGCTGGACTAGCGGTCACAATGAGCAGTTCTTC.

This clonotype has a count of ten or more. This chain uses TRBV20-1 with TRBJ2-4; 13 nucleotides align to TRBD2. Looked up from germline, CDR1 is DFQATT and CDR2 is SNEGSKA (reference sequence). The CDR3 extends over 14 amino acids. Unmatched junction bases numbered 7, after V lost 6 bases and J lost 8 bases. The CDR3 sequence is CSARTSGRGDIQYF. The CDR3 DNA reads as TGCAGTGCCCGGACTAGCGGGAGAGGGGACATTCAGTACTTC.

This clonotype has just a few counts. The chain employs TRBV7-9 and TRBJ2-1, with 8 bases identical to TRBD2. The closer fit of TRBJ2-7 to the DNA end suggests the J call may be wrong. This CDR3 has 16 amino acids. The germline gives CDR1 SEHNR, CDR2 FQNEAQ (reference sequence). The CDR3 region has the DNA TGTGCCAGCAGCACGGGGATTAGCGGGACTGACAATGAGCAGTACTTC. It encodes CASSTGISGTDNEQYF.

The gene calls are TRBV28 and TRBJ1-1; D is uncertain. Trimming removed 5 bases from V and 4 bases from J, with 14 bases in between. There are 14 residues in the CDR3. CDR1 is MDHEN and CDR2 is SYDVKM in the germline V gene. The CDR3 loop is CASSPQSLATEAFF. In DNA form, the CDR3 reads TGTGCCAGCAGTCCTCAGAGCTTGGCCACTGAAGCTTTCTTT.

This clonotype appeared a single time. Germline is not matched at one junction end, which may reflect a read error. This rearrangement joins TRBV9 to TRBJ2-2; D may match TRBD1 or TRBD2 (5 bases each). Germline V lookup: CDR1 SGDLS, CDR2 YYNGEE. The CDR3 covers 14 residues. The CDR3 sequence: CASSVASGPGELFF. As DNA, the CDR3 is TGTGCCAGTAGCGTAGCTTCGGGGCCCGGGGAGCTGTTTTTT.

For this clonotype: Being one base from a much bigger clone, this may be a read error. The chain uses TRBV6-4 and TRBJ2-7; D is unclear. This CDR3 has 14 amino acids. Germline V gives CDR1 MRHNA, CDR2 SNTAGT. With 10 bases removed from V and 3 bases from J, the gap between germline ends came to 19 bases. CDR3 region: CANLLPPFDYEQYF. The CDR3 region has the DNA TGTGCCAACCTTCTTCCCCCATTCGACTACGAGCAGTACTTC.

Concerning this clonotype: One junction end disagrees with the germline gene, perhaps due to a read error. The chain carries TRBV10-3 and TRBJ1-4; D may be TRBD1 (5 bases). The CDR3 totals 15 residues. CDR1 is ENHRY, CDR2 SYGVKD, per germline. The DNA of the CDR3 is TGTGCCATCGGTGAGTTTCAAGGGGCCGGAGAAAAATTGTTTTTT. Residues: CAIGEFQGAGEKLFF.

The rearrangement uses TRBV7-2 and TRBJ2-1, with D uncertain. Trimming removed 4 bases from V and 2 bases from J, with 9 bases in between. The CDR3 sequence is 14 residues long. Germline V lookup: CDR1 SGHTA, CDR2 FQGNSA. The CDR3 is CASSSPEPYNEQFF. CDR3 sequence (DNA): TGTGCCAGCAGCTCCCCTGAGCCCTACAATGAGCAGTTCTTC.

There are many counts of this clonotype. The rearrangement joins TRBV20-1 to TRBJ2-1; TRBD1 aligns across 8 bases. This CDR3 has 15 amino acids. Germline V gene lookup returns CDR1 DFQATT and CDR2 SNEGSKA (reference sequence). V shed 4 bases and J 9 bases; nucleotides not matched to a gene: 14. This CDR3 reads CSAKLPGQEAGEQFF. In DNA form, the CDR3 reads TGCAGTGCTAAGTTACCGGGACAGGAGGCGGGTGAGCAGTTCTTC.

This clonotype was recorded only once. The V gene is TRBV5-1, the J gene TRBJ2-7; TRBD1 agrees at 7 bases. Germline V lookup: CDR1 SGHRS, CDR2 YFSETQ. This CDR3 spans 13 amino acids. Trimming removed 4 bases from V and 13 bases from J; junction bases left unmatched: 14. CDR3 nucleotides: TGCGCCAGCAGCCCGGACAGGAGCGAGACCCACTACTTC. Amino acids: CASSPDRSETHYF.

In its sample, this clonotype was seen many times. This chain joins TRBV20-1 and TRBJ2-1; D tentatively reads TRBD1 or TRBD2 (5 bases each). Looked up from germline, CDR1 is DFQATT and CDR2 is SNEGSKA (reference sequence). The CDR3 runs 12 residues. Trimming shortened V by 6 bases and J by 7 bases, and 13 bases separated the two germline ends. The CDR3 here is CSARGDENEQFF. The CDR3 nucleotides are TGCAGTGCCCGAGGGGATGAGAATGAGCAGTTCTTC.

The chain is built from TRBV5-4 and TRBJ1-1, with a weak D call TRBD1 (5 bases). This CDR3 has 18 amino acids. CDR1 and CDR2 (germline): SGHNT, YYREEE (reference sequence). V was shortened by 3 bases and J by 2 bases, with 23 bases between the two germline ends. The chain's CDR3 is CASSSATSGMRVNTEAFF. The CDR3 DNA reads as TGTGCCAGCAGCTCCGCGACGTCAGGGATGAGGGTCAACACTGAAGCTTTCTTT. The whole variable domain, filled in from reference TRBV5-4 and TRBJ1-1, reads ETGVTQSPTHLIKTRGQQVTLRCSSQSGHNTVSWYQQALGQGPQFIFQYYREEENGRGNFPPRFSGLQFPNYSSELNVNALELDDSALYLCASSSATSGMRVNTEAFFGQGTRLTVV.

The genes are TRBV6-2 or TRBV6-3 and TRBJ2-3, with D possibly TRBD2 on 6 matching bases. The CDR3 consists of 15 residues. Germline CDR1 is MNHEY and CDR2 is SVGEGT. Trimming removed 5 bases at V and 6 bases at J, with 18 bases between. Here the CDR3 reads CASSKTGVPPDTQYF. CDR3 bases: TGTGCCAGCAGTAAGACGGGGGTCCCCCCGGATACGCAGTATTTT.

This clonotype was counted at least ten times. The V gene is TRBV12-3 or TRBV12-4, the J gene TRBJ2-7; D call uncertain. The V and J ends lost 3 bases and 0 bases respectively, with 6 bases between them. The CDR3 runs to 13 residues. The CDR3 sequence is CASSFAASYEQYF. The CDR3, as DNA: TGTGCCAGCAGTTTTGCAGCCTCCTACGAGCAGTACTTC.

The V and J genes are TRBV18 and TRBJ2-3; TRBD2 agrees at 8 bases. J gave up 2 bases and V 1 base, and 5 bases lay outside the gene matches. The CDR3 has 16 residues. Germline CDR1 KGHSH, CDR2 LQKENI. The CDR3 sequence: CASSPLAGGDTDTQYF. CDR3 sequence (DNA): TGTGCCAGCTCACCACTGGCGGGGGGTGACACAGATACGCAGTATTTT.

This clonotype occurred a few times. The chain employs TRBV2 and TRBJ2-3; 9 bases fit TRBD2. Germline CDR1 SNHLY, CDR2 FYNNEI. V shed 7 bases, J shed 2 bases, and the junction held 4 bases outside the gene matches. The CDR3 runs 14 residues. In DNA form, the CDR3 reads TGTGCCAGCAAAAGCGGGGGGTCCACAGATACGCAGTATTTT. Translation: CASKSGGSTDTQYF.

This clonotype was found many times. This chain links TRBV20-1 with TRBJ2-7; D gene uncertain. The CDR3 extends over 15 amino acids. Germline CDR1 and CDR2: DFQATT and SNEGSKA (reference sequence). V was shortened by 0 bases and J by 4 bases, with 16 bases between the two germline ends. As DNA, the CDR3 is TGCAGTGCTAGAGATCTCGCGGTTGCTTCTTACGAGCAGTACTTC. Its translation: CSARDLAVASYEQYF.

This clonotype has more than one count but fewer than ten. The chain employs TRBV27 and TRBJ2-1, with 11 bases lining up with TRBD2. The V gene end was trimmed by 6 bases and the J gene end by 3 bases; junction bases not matched to a gene: 7. The CDR3 runs to 16 residues. Germline assignment: CDR1 MNHEY and CDR2 SMNVEV (reference sequence). Here the CDR3 DNA reads TGTGCCAGCAGCAAGGAACTAGCGGGGGACTACAATGAGCAGTTCTTC. Translation: CASSKELAGDYNEQFF.

V usage is TRBV3-1 and J usage is TRBJ1-5, with D hard to call. The CDR3 has 15 residues. V was clipped by 1 base and J by 4 bases, with 11 bases between them. Germline assignment: CDR1 LGHDT and CDR2 YNNKEL (reference sequence). CDR3 in amino acids: CASSQGQDPNQPQHF. In nucleotides, the CDR3 is TGTGCCAGCAGCCAAGGGCAGGACCCAAATCAGCCCCAGCATTTT.

This clonotype was observed a few times. At one end, the junction sequence differs from germline, possibly due to a read error. DNA for the CDR3: TGTACCAGCCAGAGCTGGGCTAGCCTCTCCTACGAGCAGTACTTC. Amino acid sequence: CTSQSWASLSYEQYF. The chain uses TRBV2 and TRBJ2-7, with D possibly matching TRBD2 (5 bases). Germline V gene lookup returns CDR1 SNHLY and CDR2 FYNNEI. The CDR3 consists of 15 residues. Drawing the rest from reference TRBV2 and TRBJ2-7, the complete variable domain is EPEVTQTPSHQVTQMGQEVILRCVPISNHLYFYWYRQILGQKVEFLVSFYNNEISEKSEIFDDQFSVERPDGSNFTLKIRSTKLEDSAMYFCTSQSWASLSYEQYFGPGTRLTVT.

This sequence joins TRBV5-1 and TRBJ2-1; D uncertain. This CDR3 comprises 14 residues. Trimming pared 3 bases from V and 7 bases from J, leaving 14 bases between. The germline gives CDR1 SGHRS, CDR2 YFSETQ. CDR3 sequence (DNA): TGCGCCAGCAGCTCGACCGCTTATCAGAATGAGCAGTTCTTC. This encodes CASSSTAYQNEQFF.

The chain has TRBV7-2 and TRBJ1-5; D may be TRBD1 (5 bases). The CDR3 loop spans 15 amino acids. CDR1 SGHTA and CDR2 FQGNSA come from the germline V gene. V was pared by 5 bases and J by 7 bases, with 18 bases between. The CDR3 DNA reads as TGTGCCAGCAGCCAGGAAGGGTGGGGCGTCCAGCCCCAGCATTTT. Amino acids: CASSQEGWGVQPQHF.